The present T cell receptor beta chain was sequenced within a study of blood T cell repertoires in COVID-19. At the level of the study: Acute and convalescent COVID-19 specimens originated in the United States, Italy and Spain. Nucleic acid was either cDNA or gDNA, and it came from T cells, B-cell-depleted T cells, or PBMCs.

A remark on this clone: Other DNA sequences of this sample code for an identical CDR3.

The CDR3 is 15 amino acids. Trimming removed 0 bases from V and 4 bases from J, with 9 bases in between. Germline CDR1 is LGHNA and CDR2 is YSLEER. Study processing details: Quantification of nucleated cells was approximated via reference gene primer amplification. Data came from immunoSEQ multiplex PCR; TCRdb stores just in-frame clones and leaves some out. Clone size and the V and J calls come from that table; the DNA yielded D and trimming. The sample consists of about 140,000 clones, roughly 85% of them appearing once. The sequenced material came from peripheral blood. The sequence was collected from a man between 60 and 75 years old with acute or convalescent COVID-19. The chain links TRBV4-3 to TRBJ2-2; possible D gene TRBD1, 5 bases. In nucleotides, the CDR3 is TGCGCCAGCAGCCAAGAGGGCAGGGCCACCGGGGAGCTGTTTTTT. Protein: CASSQEGRATGELFF.